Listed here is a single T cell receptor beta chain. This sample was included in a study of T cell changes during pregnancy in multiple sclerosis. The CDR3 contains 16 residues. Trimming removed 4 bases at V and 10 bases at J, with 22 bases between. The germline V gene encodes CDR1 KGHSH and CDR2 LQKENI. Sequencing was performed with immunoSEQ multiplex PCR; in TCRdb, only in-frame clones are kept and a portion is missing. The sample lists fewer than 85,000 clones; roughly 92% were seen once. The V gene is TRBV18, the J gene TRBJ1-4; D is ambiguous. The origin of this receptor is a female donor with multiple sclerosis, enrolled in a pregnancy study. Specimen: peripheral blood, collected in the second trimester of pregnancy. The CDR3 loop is CASSHGSAEVLGKLFF. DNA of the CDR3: TGTGCCAGCTCACACGGGTCGGCCGAGGTACTTGGAAAACTGTTTTTT.